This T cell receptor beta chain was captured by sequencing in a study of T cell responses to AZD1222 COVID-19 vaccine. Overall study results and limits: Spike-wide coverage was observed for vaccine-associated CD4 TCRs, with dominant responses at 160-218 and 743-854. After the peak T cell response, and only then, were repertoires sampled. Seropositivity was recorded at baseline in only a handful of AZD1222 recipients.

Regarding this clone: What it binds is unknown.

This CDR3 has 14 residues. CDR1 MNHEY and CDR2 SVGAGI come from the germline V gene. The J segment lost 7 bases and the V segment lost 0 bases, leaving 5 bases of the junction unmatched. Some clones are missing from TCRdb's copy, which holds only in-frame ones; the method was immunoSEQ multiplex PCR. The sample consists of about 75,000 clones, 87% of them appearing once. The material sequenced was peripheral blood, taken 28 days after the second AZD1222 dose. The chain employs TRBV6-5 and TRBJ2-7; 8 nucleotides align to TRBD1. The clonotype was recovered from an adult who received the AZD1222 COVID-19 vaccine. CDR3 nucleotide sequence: TGTGCCAGCAGTTACTCGCAGGGGGCGGATGAGCAGTACTTC. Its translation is CASSYSQGADEQYF.